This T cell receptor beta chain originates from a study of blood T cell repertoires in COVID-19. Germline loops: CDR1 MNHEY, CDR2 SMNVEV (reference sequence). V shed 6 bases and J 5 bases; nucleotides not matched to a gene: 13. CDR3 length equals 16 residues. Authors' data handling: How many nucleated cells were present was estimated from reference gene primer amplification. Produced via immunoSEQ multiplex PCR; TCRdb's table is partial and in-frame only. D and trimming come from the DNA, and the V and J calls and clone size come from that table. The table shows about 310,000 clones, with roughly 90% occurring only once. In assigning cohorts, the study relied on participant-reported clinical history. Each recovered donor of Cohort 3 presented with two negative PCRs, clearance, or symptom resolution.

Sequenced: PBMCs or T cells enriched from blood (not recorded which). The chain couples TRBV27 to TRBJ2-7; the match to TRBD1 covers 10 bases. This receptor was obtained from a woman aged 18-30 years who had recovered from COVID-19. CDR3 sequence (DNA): TGTGCCAGCAGCAACACCCCCGGGACAGGGGTGAACGAGCAGTACTTC. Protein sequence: CASSNTPGTGVNEQYF.